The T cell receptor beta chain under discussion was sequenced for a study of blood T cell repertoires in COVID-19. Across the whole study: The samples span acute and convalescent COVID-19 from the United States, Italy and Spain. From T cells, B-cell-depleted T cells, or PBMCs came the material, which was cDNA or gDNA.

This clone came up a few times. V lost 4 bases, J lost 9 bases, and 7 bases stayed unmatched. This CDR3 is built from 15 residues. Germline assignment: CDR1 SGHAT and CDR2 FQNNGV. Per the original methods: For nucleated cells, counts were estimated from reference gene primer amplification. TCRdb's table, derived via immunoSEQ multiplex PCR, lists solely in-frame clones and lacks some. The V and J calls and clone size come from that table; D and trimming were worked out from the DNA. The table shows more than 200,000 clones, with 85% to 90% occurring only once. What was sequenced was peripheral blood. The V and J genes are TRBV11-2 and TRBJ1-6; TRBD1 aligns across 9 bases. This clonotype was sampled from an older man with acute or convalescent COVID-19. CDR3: CASSSQGQGLSPLHF. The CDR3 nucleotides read TGTGCCAGCAGCTCCCAGGGACAGGGTCTTTCACCCCTCCACTTT.